A single TCR beta chain is shown here with its context. This sample is part of a study of blood T cell repertoires in COVID-19. Study summary: Sources were T cells, B-cell-depleted T cells, or PBMCs; the material itself was cDNA or gDNA.

This table comes from immunoSEQ multiplex PCR, and its TCRdb copy is limited to in-frame clones, with some not included. This sample has approximately 33,000 clones, with roughly 86% found just once. CDR3 length: 14 residues. Per the germline V gene, CDR1 is SQVTM and CDR2 is ANQGSEA. Trimming removed 5 bases from V and 3 bases from J; junction bases left unmatched: 4. The source material was peripheral blood. This clonotype originated in a man between 60 and 75 years old with COVID-19, enrolled during active disease. V usage is TRBV29-1 and J usage is TRBJ2-1, with 10 bases aligning to TRBD2. The chain's CDR3 is CSVLTSGHYNEQFF. The CDR3 DNA reads TGCAGCGTTTTGACTAGCGGGCACTACAATGAGCAGTTCTTC.